This T cell receptor beta chain was sequenced during a study of T-cell reconstitution after alpha-beta-depleted transplantation in children (TCRdb year 2016). Broadly, across the study: T-cell immune reconstitution after TCRalphabeta/CD19-depleted allogeneic hematopoietic cell transplantation in children was quantitatively tracked in the study by means of TCR repertoire profiling.

Its CDR3 holds 12 amino acids, cysteine through phenylalanine. The entry retains the CDR3 DNA only, 36 bases that are in frame from base 1. Trimming costs V 8 bases and J 1 base, and their ends lie 8 bases apart. The library relied on PCR. Sequencing instrument: Illumina HiSeq 2500. To normalize quantification of the TCRbeta repertoire, the TCR libraries were built with molecular barcoding that relied on unique molecular identifiers. TCRdb cleaned the public reads at Q25 with fastp, built clones with MiXCR and kept in-frame beta chains. Rows with one shared CDR3 protein collapse into an entry with the most common genes and DNA. This sample holds some 500,000 distinct CDR3 sequences; 15% to 20% were observed only once. The top ten hold around 3.3% of the sample. Points on this clonotype: The clone's antigen remains unknown. No quality values exist for individual bases; no much larger clone is one base distant.

The clonotype originates from a human donor who donated a stem cell graft to a child with acute lymphoblastic leukemia. The chain employs TRBV12-3 or TRBV12-4 and TRBJ1-1; no D gene is confidently identified. Sequencing used PBMCs from the stem cell graft donor, obtained from the stem cell graft. The CDR3 protein: CASLIQNTEAFF. Read as DNA, the sequence is TGTGCCAGCCTAATACAGAACACTGAAGCTTTCTTT.